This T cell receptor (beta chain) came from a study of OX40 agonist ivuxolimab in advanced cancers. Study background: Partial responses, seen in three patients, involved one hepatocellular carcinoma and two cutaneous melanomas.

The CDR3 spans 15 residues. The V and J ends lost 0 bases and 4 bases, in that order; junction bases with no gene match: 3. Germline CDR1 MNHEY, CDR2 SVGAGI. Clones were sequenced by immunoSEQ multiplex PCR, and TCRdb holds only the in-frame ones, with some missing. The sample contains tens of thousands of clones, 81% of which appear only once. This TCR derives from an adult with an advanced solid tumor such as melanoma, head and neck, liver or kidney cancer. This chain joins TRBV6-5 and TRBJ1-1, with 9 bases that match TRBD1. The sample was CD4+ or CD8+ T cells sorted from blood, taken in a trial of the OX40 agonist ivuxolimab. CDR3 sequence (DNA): TGTGCCAGCAGTTACTCGACAGGGGGGAGCACTGAAGCTTTCTTT. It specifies CASSYSTGGSTEAFF.